This T cell receptor (beta chain) originates from a study of CD8 T cells in ankylosing spondylitis. Quantitative molecular-barcoded 5'-RACE generated the TCR beta libraries. TCRdb redid the calling of the 5' RACE reads with MiXCR, one entry per CDR3 protein. There are some 800,000 distinct CDR3 sequences in the sample; approximately 10% occur only once, and approximately 0.46% lies in the top ten. About this clonotype: Antigen specificity is unknown.

Study-wide findings and caveats: Ankylosing spondylitis blood seemed to carry a telltale TCR beta motif made of about 8 highly homologous variants. Certain motif variants had earlier been reported in reactive arthritis synovial fluid and blood. There was reportedly significant enrichment of clones that were disease-linked in matched ankylosing spondylitis synovial fluid.

Sequencing was performed on blood, either unsorted or a sorted T cell fraction (not recorded which). This receptor was obtained from a male donor with ankylosing spondylitis.

Here the CDR3 DNA reads TGCGCCAGCAGCCAAGTTCTGGGACAGGGGGCCTATGGCTACACCTTC. Translating it yields CASSQVLGQGAYGYTF. This chain joins TRBV4-1 and TRBJ1-2; 12 bases fit TRBD1. Losses at the gene ends were 1 base for V and 4 bases for J; bases not matched to a gene: 4. The CDR3 has 16 amino acids. Germline V gene data show CDR1 as MGHRA and CDR2 as YSYEKL.